These T cell receptor beta chains were read from a single sample in a study. A single record per CDR3 protein comes from TCRdb applying MiXCR to the 5' RACE reads. This sample has 35,000 to 50,000 distinct CDR3 sequences; around 20% occur once, and the top ten carry under 5%. The sequencing input was Tregs sorted from blood. These receptors originate from a female donor with breast cancer. The CDR3 runs from the conserved cysteine through the conserved F or W. Fields, in order: D gene, J gene, CDR3 length, V gene, clone size, CDR3 protein, CDR3 DNA. A D gene is named only where the DNA matches it firmly. Some rows mark clone size as missing; the rest say once, few, many or name a class of expanded clone.

- TRBJ1-3 12 TRBV7-9 - CAGSPGRNTIYF TGTGCCGGCAGCCCTGGACGAAACACCATATATTTT
TRBD2 TRBJ2-5 15 TRBV29-1 many CSVRGLAGFQETQYF TGCAGCGTCCGTGGACTAGCGGGTTTCCAAGAGACCCAGTACTTC
- TRBJ2-5 16 TRBV11-2 - CASSLDTEFSKETQYF TGTGCCAGCAGCTTAGATACGGAATTCTCTAAAGAGACCCAGTACTTC
TRBD1 TRBJ2-3 14 TRBV5-1 few CASSLGQGPDTQYF TGCGCCAGCAGCCTGGGACAGGGCCCAGATACGCAGTATTTT
TRBD2 TRBJ2-3 13 TRBV2 - CASLAGDADTQYF TGTGCCAGCCTCGCGGGAGACGCAGATACGCAGTATTTT
- TRBJ2-1 11 TRBV4-1 many CASSHKNEQFF TGCGCCAGCAGCCATAAAAATGAGCAGTTCTTC
TRBD1 TRBJ1-4 14 TRBV4-1 few CASSPGTAREKLFF TGCGCCAGCAGCCCTGGGACAGCGAGAGAAAAACTGTTTTTT
- TRBJ2-5 14 TRBV4-2 - CASSQERQWETQYF TGTGCCAGCAGCCAAGAGAGACAATGGGAGACCCAGTACTTC
- TRBJ1-2 11 TRBV29-1 many CSATGNYGYTF TGCAGCGCTACGGGGAACTATGGCTACACCTTC
TRBD1 TRBJ2-3 12 TRBV12-3/TRBV12-4 - CAIDRVTDTQYF TGTGCCATCGACAGGGTAACAGATACGCAGTATTTT
- TRBJ1-2 15 TRBV6-2/TRBV6-3 many CASSYTDGTNYGYTF TGTGCCAGCAGTTACACGGACGGTACTAACTATGGCTACACCTTC
- TRBJ1-1 14 TRBV6-5 - CASRSPSEATEAFF TGTGCCAGCAGGTCCCCGAGTGAGGCAACTGAAGCTTTCTTT
- TRBJ2-2 14 TRBV29-1 - CSVDKLTNTGELFF TGCAGCGTTGACAAGTTAACGAACACCGGGGAGCTGTTTTTT
- TRBJ2-7 14 TRBV20-1 - CSARVSISSYEQYF TGCAGTGCTAGGGTATCCATTTCCTCCTACGAGCAGTACTTC
TRBD2 TRBJ2-7 15 TRBV9 - CASSVGSSGGYEQYF TGTGCCAGCAGCGTAGGATCTAGCGGGGGCTACGAGCAGTACTTC
- TRBJ1-5 15 TRBV5-1 many CASSLRGGSDQPQHF TGCGCCAGCAGCTTGCGGGGGGGCTCGGATCAGCCCCAGCATTTT
- TRBJ2-7 13 TRBV5-1 - CASSLTGRYGQYF TGCGCCAGCAGCCTTACAGGCCGGTACGGGCAGTACTTC
- TRBJ1-2 12 TRBV29-1 many CSAQGLKNGYTF TGCAGCGCACAGGGCTTAAAGAATGGCTACACCTTC
TRBD1 TRBJ2-7 19 TRBV20-1 - CSATTAPGRRDRRSYEQYF TGCAGTGCTACCACTGCCCCGGGACGGCGGGACAGGCGCTCCTACGAGCAGTACTTC
- TRBJ2-3 17 TRBV4-2 - CASSLNPPLASTDTQYF TGTGCCAGCAGCCTAAACCCACCGCTAGCGAGCACAGATACGCAGTATTTT
- TRBJ1-2 14 TRBV11-2 few CASSLSKGPYGYTF TGTGCCAGCAGCTTATCTAAGGGACCCTATGGCTACACCTTC
- TRBJ2-5 14 TRBV28 few CASKPGASRETQYF TGTGCCAGCAAGCCGGGGGCCAGCCGAGAGACCCAGTACTTC
- TRBJ2-2 14 TRBV9 many CASRGDTNTGELFF TGTGCCAGCCGAGGGGATACGAACACCGGGGAGCTGTTTTTT
- TRBJ2-3 16 TRBV28 - CASSPPPAGFTDTQYF TGTGCCAGCAGTCCACCGCCGGCGGGTTTCACAGATACGCAGTATTTT
- TRBJ2-1 15 TRBV6-2/TRBV6-3 many CASRSRVGAYNEQFF TGTGCCAGCAGAAGCAGGGTGGGGGCATACAATGAGCAGTTCTTC